This TCR beta chain stems from a study of T cell responses to AZD1222 COVID-19 vaccine. Whole-study findings and limits: Nearly half of spike-specific TCRs reportedly target unmutated variant regions. Possibly, clonal diversity was underestimated; donors were largely white British and included more females. CD4 TCRs covered the whole spike, strongest at regions 160-218 and 743-854.

The CDR3 totals 14 residues. Germline-derived CDR1 and CDR2 are MRHNA and SNTAGT. Trimming at V came to 4 bases and at J to 5 bases, leaving 5 bases not matched to a gene. This clone was counted once. The antigen remains unidentified. Some clones are missing from TCRdb's copy, which holds only in-frame ones; the method was immunoSEQ multiplex PCR. The sample has about 170,000 clones, over 85% seen once. The TCR sequence derives from an adult in good health. The sequencing here drew on peripheral blood, taken on day 0 of AZD1222 vaccination. The chain joins TRBV6-4 to TRBJ2-7, with TRBD2 identical over 10 bases. The CDR3 nucleotides read TGTGCCAGCAGTGCCGGGACTAGCGTCGACGAGCAGTACTTC. Residues: CASSAGTSVDEQYF.